These 17 T cell receptor beta chains were sequenced from one sample in a study of human T cells and chemical hapten exposure. The time point: patch test 1, 2 weeks after DPC sensitization. Indicated treatment: therapeutic diphenylcyclopropenone sensitization with weekly scalp DPC. TCRdb recomputed calls from the RACE reads with MiXCR, one row per CDR3 protein. The table shows some 50,000 distinct CDR3 sequences, with 7% to 10% occurring only once. The specimen was whole blood, collected in connection with sensitization to the hapten diphenylcyclopropenone (DPC). The receptors were gathered from a woman in her forties with alopecia areata. Some clones in this sample may be carry-over from other donors' samples.

At least ten counts were recorded for this clonotype. Here the CDR3 reads CASSFATGGLSNQPQHF. The CDR3 DNA follows: TGTGCCAGCAGCTTTGCTACAGGGGGCTTAAGCAATCAGCCCCAGCATTTT. The rearrangement uses TRBV7-8 and TRBJ1-5; TRBD1 matches at 9 bases. The CDR3 consists of 17 residues. Germline V gene lookup returns CDR1 SGHVS and CDR2 FQNEAQ. Trimming removed 3 bases from V and 1 base from J; junction bases left unmatched: 7.

The rearrangement uses TRBV5-5 and TRBJ2-3, with TRBD1 identical over 8 bases. Germline V gene lookup returns CDR1 SGHKS and CDR2 YYEKEE (reference sequence). The CDR3 has 17 amino acids. After removal of 2 bases from V and 5 bases from J, the junction contained 13 bases not matched to a gene. The CDR3, as DNA: TGTGCCAGCAGCTTTGGAGGTCGGACAGGGATGCAAGATACGCAGTATTTT. This sequence encodes CASSFGGRTGMQDTQYF.

The sample holds many counts of this clonotype. This rearrangement joins TRBV3-1 to TRBJ2-1; D is unresolved. Trimming left V 1 base short and J 0 bases short, with 7 bases between. Germline CDR1 reads LGHDT; CDR2 reads YNNKEL (reference sequence). The CDR3 is 15 amino acids. CDR3 loop: CASSQVHHSYNEQFF. As DNA, the CDR3 is TGTGCCAGCAGCCAAGTTCATCACTCCTACAATGAGCAGTTCTTC.

This clonotype was seen only a few times. The rearrangement links TRBV11-2 to TRBJ1-1; 10 bases map to TRBD1. CDR1 SGHAT and CDR2 FQNNGV come from the germline V gene. CDR3 length: 14 residues. The J segment lost 10 bases and the V segment lost 4 bases, leaving 9 bases of the junction unmatched. The CDR3 DNA sequence: TGTGCCAGCAGCTCCGGACGGAGACAGGGGGCAGCTTTCTTT. Protein product: CASSSGRRQGAAFF.

This clonotype showed up many times. The CDR3 DNA follows: TGTGCTAGTGGTTTGGTACTGGGGACAGGGATTGGGCTTGGTGAAAAACTGTTTTTT. It yields the protein CASGLVLGTGIGLGEKLFF. The rearrangement uses TRBV12-5 and TRBJ1-4, with 9 bases fitting TRBD1. The CDR3 contains 19 residues. Losses at the gene ends were 0 bases for V and 7 bases for J; bases not matched to a gene: 15. Germline CDR1 LGHNT, CDR2 FRNRAP.

In this sample, this clonotype turned up many times. The chain carries TRBV19 and TRBJ2-7, with 12 bases lining up with TRBD2. The CDR3 length is 15 residues. V dropped 3 bases and J dropped 6; count of bases not matched to a gene: 6. CDR1 LNHDA and CDR2 SQIVND come from the germline V gene (reference sequence). The CDR3 region is CASSIASGGASEQYF. The CDR3, as DNA: TGTGCCAGTAGTATTGCTAGCGGGGGGGCCTCCGAGCAGTACTTC.

This clonotype appeared a few times. The chain links TRBV30 to TRBJ2-5; 7 nucleotides agree with TRBD2. The CDR3 totals 15 residues. Germline V gene lookup returns CDR1 GTSNPN and CDR2 SVGIG (reference sequence). Trimming cost V 2 bases and J 0 bases; bases outside gene matches: 6. The chain's CDR3 is CAWSLTGGYQETQYF. The CDR3 DNA is TGTGCCTGGAGTCTTACGGGGGGTTACCAAGAGACCCAGTACTTC. Full variable domain (remainder filled in from reference TRBV30 and TRBJ2-5): SQTIHQWPATLVQPVGSPLSLECTVEGTSNPNLYWYRQAAGRGLQLLFYSVGIGQISSEVPQNLSASRPQDRQFILSSKKLLLSDSGFYLCAWSLTGGYQETQYFGPGTRLLVL.

This clonotype was detected many times. The J gene is TRBJ2-2, the V gene TRBV19; TRBD1 aligns across 7 bases. Germline CDR1 LNHDA, CDR2 SQIVND (reference sequence). Trimming took 5 bases from V and 0 from J; bases not matched to a gene: 6. The CDR3 consists of 16 residues. The DNA of the CDR3 is TGTGCCAGTAGTCTCCAAACAGGGGCGAACACCGGGGAGCTGTTTTTT. Its translation: CASSLQTGANTGELFF.

This clonotype has a count of ten or more. The chain links TRBV6-2 or TRBV6-3 to TRBJ1-1; unclear D gene. Trimming took 0 bases from V and 7 from J, leaving 9 bases between them. CDR1 and CDR2 (germline): MNHEY, SVGEGT. The length of the CDR3 is 13 residues. The CDR3, as DNA: TGTGCCAGCAGTTACTCGCACAAGCTTGAAGCTTTCTTT. Translation: CASSYSHKLEAFF.

At least ten counts were recorded for this clonotype. The J gene is TRBJ2-5, the V gene TRBV20-1; TRBD1 might be the D (5 bases). The V end was cut by 7 bases, the J end by 1 base, with 13 bases between. Germline loops: CDR1 DFQATT, CDR2 SNEGSKA (reference sequence). This CDR3 has 13 amino acids. In DNA form, the CDR3 reads TGCAGTGTCAGAGTGACAGTCCAAGAGACCCAGTACTTC. Its translation: CSVRVTVQETQYF.

V is TRBV2 and J is TRBJ1-1; D is uncertain. The CDR3 sequence is 14 residues long. Trimming shortened V by 2 bases and J by 4 bases, and 11 bases separated the two germline ends. The germline V gene encodes CDR1 SNHLY and CDR2 FYNNEI. In DNA, the CDR3 is TGTGCCAGCAGTGAACTACGCAGTACCACTGAAGCTTTCTTT. This codes for CASSELRSTTEAFF.

J is TRBJ1-6 and V is TRBV12-3 or TRBV12-4; 7 nucleotides line up with TRBD1. The CDR3 loop spans 15 amino acids. Trimming removed 6 bases from V and 7 bases from J; junction bases left unmatched: 9. The chain's CDR3 is CASSSTGTVNSPLHF. In nucleotides, the CDR3 is TGTGCCAGCAGCTCGACCGGGACAGTAAATTCACCCCTCCACTTT.

V usage is TRBV3-1 and J usage is TRBJ2-1, with 12 positions matching TRBD2. J was trimmed by 5 bases and V by 2 bases; bases with no gene match: 13. Germline CDR1 is LGHDT and CDR2 is YNNKEL (reference sequence). CDR3 length: 19 amino acids. CDR3 nucleotide sequence: TGTGCCAGCAGCCAACCGATTTGGACTAGCGGGGCCTACGACAATGAGCAGTTCTTC. Encoded protein: CASSQPIWTSGAYDNEQFF.

This clonotype was seen repeatedly, ten times or more. This chain uses TRBV4-2 with TRBJ2-3; D is unresolved. Per germline, CDR1 LGHNA and CDR2 YNFKEQ. The CDR3 totals 14 residues. V lost 0 bases and J lost 2, with 6 bases in between. The CDR3 sequence: CASSQDRLTDTQYF. CDR3 nucleotide sequence: TGTGCCAGCAGCCAAGATCGCCTCACAGATACGCAGTATTTT.

At least ten counts were recorded for this clonotype. This chain connects TRBV6-4 to TRBJ2-3, with TRBD2 as a possible D gene (7 bases). V gave up 3 bases and J gave up 5 bases, with 18 bases separating them. The CDR3 length is 16 residues. Germline CDR1 and CDR2: MRHNA and SNTAGT. Written as DNA, the CDR3 is TGTGCCAGCAGTGAGGCGTTTGAGGGGGGGCAAGATACGCAGTATTTT. The encoded protein is CASSEAFEGGQDTQYF.

This clonotype was observed many times. This rearrangement joins TRBV5-1 to TRBJ2-2; D remains unclear. Germline V gives CDR1 SGHRS, CDR2 YFSETQ. The CDR3 loop spans 13 amino acids. The V end lost 0 bases, the J end lost 3 bases, and 3 bases lay between the germline ends. CDR3 sequence: CASSLVYTGELFF. In DNA form, the CDR3 reads TGCGCCAGCAGCTTGGTATACACCGGGGAGCTGTTTTTT.

This clonotype was recorded at least ten times. The rearrangement links TRBV5-6 to TRBJ1-2, with 7 bases aligning to TRBD1. Looked up from germline, CDR1 is SGHDT and CDR2 is YYEEEE. The V gene end was trimmed by 4 bases and the J gene end by 4 bases; junction bases not matched to a gene: 7. The length of the CDR3 is 14 residues. This chain's CDR3 is CASSPWTGSYGYTF. The CDR3 DNA is TGTGCCAGCAGCCCATGGACAGGCTCCTATGGCTACACCTTC.